One T cell receptor (beta chain) is described in this entry. These data come from a study of blood T cells in healthy people across ages. The CDR3 has 16 amino acids. Germline trimming cut 2 bases from V and 3 bases from J; bases unmatched to any gene: 3. CDR1 is MNHNS and CDR2 is SASEGT in the germline V gene. Combining a sample-barcoded 5' primer with a J-beta primer mix, a second PCR ran for about 6 to 12 cycles. Each cDNA molecule received a tag from a template-switch adaptor that had 12 random nucleotides. TCRdb called the 5' RACE reads again in MiXCR, with one record for every CDR3 protein. The sample carries approximately 880,000 distinct CDR3 sequences, roughly 52% recorded once.

This chain links TRBV6-1 with TRBJ2-1, with 11 bases matching TRBD2. The sequencing input was blood. The receptor was isolated from a man aged 25-45 years in good health. The CDR3, as DNA: TGTGCCAGCAGTGAAAGGGGGACTAGCGGCTACAATGAGCAGTTCTTC. Residues: CASSERGTSGYNEQFF.